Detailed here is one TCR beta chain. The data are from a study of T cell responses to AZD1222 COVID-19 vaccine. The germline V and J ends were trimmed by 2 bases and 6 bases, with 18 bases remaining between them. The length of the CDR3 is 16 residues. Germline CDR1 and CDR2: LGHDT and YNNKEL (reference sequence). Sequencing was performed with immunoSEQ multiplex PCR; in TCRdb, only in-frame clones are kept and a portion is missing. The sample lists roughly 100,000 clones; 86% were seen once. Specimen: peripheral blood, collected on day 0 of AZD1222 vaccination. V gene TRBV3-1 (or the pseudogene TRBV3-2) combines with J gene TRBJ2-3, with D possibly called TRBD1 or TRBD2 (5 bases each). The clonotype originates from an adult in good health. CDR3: CASSQKRSGRGDTQYF. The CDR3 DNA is TGTGCCAGCAGCCAAAAAAGATCGGGGCGCGGGGATACGCAGTATTTT.